A selection of T cell receptor beta chains follows, all from one sample in a study of blood T cell repertoires in COVID-19. Sequenced by immunoSEQ multiplex PCR; TCRdb stores in-frame clones only, minus some. The table includes over 200,000 clones, 70% to 90% detected once. The sequencing input was peripheral blood. These receptors came from a young woman who had recovered from COVID-19. CDR3s include the opening cysteine and the closing phenylalanine or tryptophan. A D gene is named only where the DNA matches it firmly. The size entry is marked missing in some rows and otherwise reads once, few, many or a size class.

D: TRBD1
J: TRBJ2-2
size: -
V: TRBV4-1
CDR3: CASSQGYRGRMGELFF
DNA: TGCGCCAGCAGCCAAGGTTACAGGGGGCGAATGGGGGAGCTGTTTTTT

D: -
J: TRBJ1-3
size: -
V: TRBV15
CDR3: CATSRDTHSGNTIYF
DNA: TGTGCCACCAGCAGAGACACTCACTCTGGAAACACCATATATTTT

D: -
J: TRBJ1-6
size: -
V: TRBV1
CDR3: CTSAGPYNSPLHF
DNA: TGCACCAGCGCAGGGCCTTATAATTCACCCCTCCACTTT

D: -
J: TRBJ2-7
size: once
V: TRBV7-2
CDR3: CASSLLSVTYEQYF
DNA: TGTGCCAGCAGCCTGCTTAGCGTTACCTACGAGCAGTACTTC

D: -
J: TRBJ1-1
size: few
V: TRBV7-9
CDR3: CASSLDGSTEAFF
DNA: TGTGCCAGCAGCTTAGATGGCAGCACTGAAGCTTTCTTT

D: TRBD1
J: TRBJ1-2
size: -
V: TRBV7-2
CDR3: CASSLVQGANYGYTF
DNA: TGTGCCAGCAGCTTAGTGCAGGGGGCAAACTATGGCTACACCTTC

D: TRBD1
J: TRBJ2-3
size: -
V: TRBV2
CDR3: CATFTGGASTDTQYF
DNA: TGTGCCACCTTTACAGGGGGCGCTAGCACAGATACGCAGTATTTT

D: TRBD2
J: TRBJ2-1
size: -
V: TRBV30
CDR3: CAWRKGGEQFF
DNA: TGTGCCTGGAGGAAGGGAGGGGAGCAGTTCTTC

D: -
J: TRBJ1-1
size: -
V: TRBV19
CDR3: CASSIDRGISTEAFF
DNA: TGTGCCAGTAGTATAGACAGGGGTATAAGCACTGAAGCTTTCTTT

D: -
J: TRBJ1-3
size: -
V: TRBV7-6
CDR3: CASSSDMSSGNTIYF
DNA: TGTGCCAGCAGCTCCGACATGAGCTCTGGAAACACCATATATTTT

D: TRBD1
J: TRBJ2-1
size: -
V: TRBV3-1/TRBV3-2
CDR3: CASSQETGVTNEQFF
DNA: TGTGCCAGCAGCCAAGAGACAGGGGTCACAAATGAGCAGTTCTTC

D: -
J: TRBJ2-1
size: -
V: TRBV11-2
CDR3: CASSPRGFYNEQFF
DNA: TGTGCCAGCAGCCCCCGGGGTTTCTACAATGAGCAGTTCTTC

D: -
J: TRBJ1-2
size: -
V: TRBV6-4
CDR3: CASSGGDPYGYTF
DNA: TGTGCCAGCAGCGGGGGGGACCCCTATGGCTACACCTTC

D: TRBD2
J: TRBJ2-3
size: -
V: TRBV10-2
CDR3: CASIIMVAGESDTQYF
DNA: TGCGCCAGCATTATAATGGTAGCGGGAGAATCAGATACGCAGTATTTT

D: TRBD2
J: TRBJ2-3
size: -
V: TRBV6-5
CDR3: CASRRTSGRQYF
DNA: TGTGCCAGCAGAAGGACTAGCGGAAGACAGTATTTT

D: TRBD2
J: TRBJ2-1
size: -
V: TRBV5-1
CDR3: CASSLGLAVSYNEQFF
DNA: TGCGCCAGCAGCTTGGGACTAGCGGTTTCCTACAATGAGCAGTTCTTC

D: -
J: TRBJ1-5
size: -
V: TRBV4-2
CDR3: CASSQGLGSVQPQHF
DNA: TGTGCCAGCAGCCAAGGCCTCGGGTCGGTTCAGCCCCAGCATTTT

D: -
J: TRBJ1-2
size: -
V: TRBV7-2
CDR3: CASSLARDNYGYTF
DNA: TGTGCCAGCAGCTTAGCCCGGGATAACTATGGCTACACCTTC

D: -
J: TRBJ1-2
size: once
V: TRBV19
CDR3: CASSIGTGYGYTF
DNA: TGTGCCAGTAGTATAGGAACAGGCTATGGCTACACCTTC

D: -
J: TRBJ2-7
size: -
V: TRBV6-2/TRBV6-3
CDR3: CASSSFDREQYF
DNA: TGTGCCAGCAGTTCTTTCGACAGGGAGCAGTACTTC